This T cell receptor (beta chain) was sequenced for a study of T cell repertoires in cytomegalovirus infection. At the level of the study: It was the public TCR beta signatures that indicated both CMV infection and matching HLA type.

The study's findings and limits: The ex vivo response was dominated by HLA-C-restricted CMV-specific TCR beta clonotypes. The cumulative frequency of public TCR beta families identified carriers of CMV plus the relevant HLA.

TCRdb used MiXCR to reprocess the reads, holding one entry per CDR3 protein. The sample records 45,000 to 75,000 distinct CDR3 sequences, approximately 36% being singletons. The J segment lost 7 bases and the V segment lost 6 bases, leaving 12 bases of the junction unmatched. Germline CDR1 DFQATT, CDR2 SNEGSKA (reference sequence). The CDR3 has 14 amino acids. Only one count was recorded for this clonotype. What it binds is not known. J is TRBJ1-1 and V is TRBV20-1, with 9 nucleotides matching TRBD1. Material: PBMCs, sequenced either directly or after in vitro stimulation (not recorded which). The clonotype comes from a human donor in good health (CMV status not recorded). Some clones in this sample may be carry-over from other donors' samples. The CDR3 bases are TGCAGTGCCGAAGATAGACAGGGGGGAGATGAAGCTTTCTTT. This gives the protein CSAEDRQGGDEAFF.